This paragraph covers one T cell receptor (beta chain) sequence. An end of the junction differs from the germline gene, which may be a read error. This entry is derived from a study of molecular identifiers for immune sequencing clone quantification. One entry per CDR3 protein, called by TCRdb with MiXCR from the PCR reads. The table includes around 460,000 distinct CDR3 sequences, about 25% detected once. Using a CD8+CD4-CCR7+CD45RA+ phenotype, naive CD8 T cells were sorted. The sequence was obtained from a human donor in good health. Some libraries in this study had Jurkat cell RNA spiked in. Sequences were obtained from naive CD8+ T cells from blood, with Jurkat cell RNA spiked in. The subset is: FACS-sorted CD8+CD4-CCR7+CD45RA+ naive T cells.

DNA of the CDR3: TGCAGTGCTAGGAAAAAGACTACTTACGAGCTGTACTTC. Encoded protein: CSARKKTTYELYF. The gene calls are TRBV20-1 and TRBJ2-7; weak D call: TRBD2 (5 bases). CDR1 DFQATT and CDR2 SNEGSKA come from the germline V gene (reference sequence). There are 13 residues in the CDR3.